This TCR beta chain was captured in a study of regulatory T cells in long-lasting Graves disease (dated by TCRdb to about 2021). Regarding the research as a whole: Patients with newly diagnosed Graves' disease had been on antithyroid drugs for under 3 months. A total of roughly 35 samples underwent TCR sequencing, from around 13 patients with persistent Graves' disease and approximately 20 patients with newly diagnosed Graves' disease. Peripheral blood TCR sequencing and RNA sequencing compared persistent Graves' disease patients with newly diagnosed Graves' disease patients. The study took place in China and was registered as a clinical trial. Overall results and qualifications from the work: More public clonotypes were shared among persistent patients (fewer than 3,000) than among newly diagnosed patients (966). Sequencing and analysis were restricted to the TCR beta chain. Preferential use of TRBV28, TRBJ1-2 and TRBJ2-5 was observed in persistent disease, whereas TRBV20-1 and TRBJ2-1 were favored in newly diagnosed disease. The small sample size was acknowledged by the authors as a limitation that may reduce accuracy. Only peripheral blood was studied, because thyroid tissue, the primary lesion, was inaccessible. Compared with newly diagnosed patients, patients with persistent Graves' disease had lower TCR Shannon entropy and fewer highly expanded clones, which suggests clonal expansion.

Library construction relied on multiplex PCR. The sample was run on an Illumina HiSeq 4000. TCR beta libraries were built with iRepertoire HTBI primers and Arm-PCR amplification of CDR3 regions. Before sequencing, the PCR products went through gel purification. In the paper's pipeline: Gene usage analysis of CDR3 amino acid clonotypes relied on the 55 to 80 TRBV and 14 TRBJ segments identified across samples. COPE and FqMerger were used to merge the filtered high-quality paired reads into contigs. BLAST was used to align contigs to the IMGT TRBV, TRBD and TRBJ reference genes, and CDR3 was defined following IMGT. Any clonotype with a frequency above 0.1% was counted as a highly expanded clone. Repertoire diversity was measured by Shannon entropy, and V-J evenness by the Gini coefficient. A clonotype was considered public if more than one individual shared it. In-frame beta chains were kept once TCRdb had trimmed the public reads at Q25 with fastp and called clones with MiXCR. One record per CDR3 amino acid sequence lists the most common genes and DNA. In this record, the V and J calls reflect TCRdb's handling and not the investigators' own analysis. Counted in this sample were about 380,000 distinct CDR3 sequences; 15% to 19% of them appeared once. The biggest ten clones account for 22% of the sample.

Its CDR3 holds 15 amino acids, cysteine through phenylalanine. The only DNA kept is the CDR3, 45 bases in frame from the first base. CDR1 and CDR2 are read off the germline V gene (reference sequence) as MNHEY and SMNVEV. The junction carries 16 bases between V and J, which are trimmed by 5 bases and 6 bases respectively. The sample's time point label is to be understood as: newly diagnosed GD, antithyroid drugs for less than 3 months. For both TCR sequencing and RNA sequencing, RNA was extracted from PBMCs using TRIzol. Graves' disease was diagnosed according to American Thyroid Association guidelines. Patients for the study were recruited at an endocrinology department in Xi'an, China. Each patient gave roughly 10 milliliters of peripheral blood, collected in an EDTA anticoagulant tube. Ficoll Paque Plus density gradient separation was used to isolate PBMCs, and no further T cell sorting was performed. An Agilent 2100 Bioanalyzer and agarose gel were used to check RNA quality, and a NanoDrop 2000 was used to measure RNA concentration.

This clonotype was detected ten times or more. There is no known antigen for this receptor. Base qualities are not provided; no much larger clone lies one nucleotide away. The specimen was peripheral blood mononuclear cells (PBMCs), collected at new diagnosis, from a patient treated with antithyroid drugs. The V and J segments used are TRBV27 and TRBJ1-4; the D gene assignment is ambiguous. The receptor's source is a female donor with Graves disease. The CDR3 protein: CASSPVGYDDEKLFF. The bases are TGTGCCAGCAGTCCGGTGGGGTACGATGATGAAAAACTGTTTTTT.